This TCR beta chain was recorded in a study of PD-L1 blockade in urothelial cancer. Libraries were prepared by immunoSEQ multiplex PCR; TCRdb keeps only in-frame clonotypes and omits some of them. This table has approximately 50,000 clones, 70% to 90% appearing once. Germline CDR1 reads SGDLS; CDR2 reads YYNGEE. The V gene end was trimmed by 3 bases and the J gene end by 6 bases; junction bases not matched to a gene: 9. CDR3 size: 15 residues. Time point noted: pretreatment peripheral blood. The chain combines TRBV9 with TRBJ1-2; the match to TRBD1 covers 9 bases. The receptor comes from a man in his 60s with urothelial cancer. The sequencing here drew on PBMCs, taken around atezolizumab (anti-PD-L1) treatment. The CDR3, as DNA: TGTGCCAGCAGCGCCGGGGACAGGGTAATACATGGCTACACCTTC. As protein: CASSAGDRVIHGYTF.